Listed here are 10 T cell receptor beta chains from one sample, sequenced in a study of T cells in localized non-small cell lung cancer. Clones were sequenced by immunoSEQ multiplex PCR, and TCRdb holds only the in-frame ones, with some missing. The sample has 35,000 to 45,000 clones; about 76% are singletons. Sample: PBMCs, taken before any cancer treatment. The receptors derive from a woman aged 35 to 75 with stage II squamous cell lung carcinoma.

The chain combines TRBV7-2 with TRBJ2-1; D may be TRBD2 (5 bases). The CDR3 spans 15 residues. The V end lost 4 bases, the J end lost 2 bases, and 12 bases lay between the germline ends. Germline loops: CDR1 SGHTA, CDR2 FQGNSA. CDR3 nucleotide sequence: TGTGCCAGCAGCTCCCGATCCGGGGCCTACAATGAGCAGTTCTTC. Protein product: CASSSRSGAYNEQFF.

The rearrangement joins TRBV7-2 to TRBJ2-3; 13 bases align to TRBD2. There are 17 residues in the CDR3. CDR1 is SGHTA, CDR2 FQGNSA, per germline. Trimming took 3 bases from V and 3 from J; bases not matched to a gene: 6. CDR3 loop: CASSFGLAGALTDTQYF. DNA for the CDR3: TGTGCCAGCAGCTTCGGACTAGCGGGGGCTTTGACAGATACGCAGTATTTT.

The V and J genes are TRBV7-2 and TRBJ1-2, with D perhaps TRBD1 (5 bases). The CDR3 extends over 12 amino acids. The V and J ends lost 1 base and 8 bases respectively, with 8 bases between them. Germline V gene sequence: CDR1 SGHTA, CDR2 FQGNSA. For the CDR3, the DNA is TGTGCCAGCAGCTTAGAGAAGGGGGGCTACACCTTC. It yields the protein CASSLEKGGYTF. Full variable domain (rest looked up from reference TRBV7-2 and TRBJ1-2): GAGVSQSPSNKVTEKGKDVELRCDPISGHTALYWYRQSLGQGLEFLIYFQGNSAPDKSGLPSDRFSAERTGGSVSTLTIQRTQQEDSAVYLCASSLEKGGYTFGSGTRLTVV.

This rearrangement joins TRBV15 to TRBJ1-5, with D tentatively TRBD1 (5 bases). The germline V and J ends were trimmed by 3 bases and 2 bases, with 8 bases remaining between them. The CDR3 sequence is 14 residues long. Germline V gives CDR1 LNHNV, CDR2 YYDKDF (reference sequence). For the CDR3, the DNA is TGTGCCACCAGCAGCAGGGACGGCAATCAGCCCCAGCATTTT. This sequence encodes CATSSRDGNQPQHF.

The chain uses TRBV19 and TRBJ2-7; D gene unclear. The V and J ends lost 5 bases and 3 bases respectively, with 5 bases between them. The germline V gene encodes CDR1 LNHDA and CDR2 SQIVND (reference sequence). This CDR3 comprises 11 residues. The CDR3 DNA sequence: TGTGCCAGTAGTTATGGCTACGAGCAGTACTTC. It is translated as CASSYGYEQYF.

This rearrangement joins TRBV9 to TRBJ2-5; a possible D gene is TRBD1 (7 bases). V lost 0 bases and J lost 5, with 14 bases in between. CDR1 SGDLS and CDR2 YYNGEE come from the germline V gene. CDR3 length equals 15 residues. The CDR3 bases are TGTGCCAGCAGCGTAGCCGCAGGGGGGATGGAGACCCAGTACTTC. Translating gives CASSVAAGGMETQYF.

Note on this clone: Other DNA sequences in this sample translate to the same CDR3. V usage is TRBV5-5 and J usage is TRBJ1-1; no clear D gene. The V and J ends lost 1 base and 1 base respectively, with 5 bases between them. This CDR3 comprises 13 residues. CDR1 and CDR2 (germline): SGHKS, YYEKEE (reference sequence). The CDR3, as DNA: TGTGCCAGCAGCTTGACGGGGAACACTGAAGCTTTCTTT. It yields the protein CASSLTGNTEAFF.

The chain links TRBV19 to TRBJ2-2; D could derive from TRBD1 or TRBD2 (6 bases each). Trimming removed 7 bases from V and 3 bases from J, with 15 bases in between. Germline loops: CDR1 LNHDA, CDR2 SQIVND (reference sequence). The CDR3 totals 15 residues. CDR3 sequence: CASKIGGPDTGELFF. CDR3 nucleotides: TGTGCCAGTAAAATAGGGGGGCCGGACACCGGGGAGCTGTTTTTT.

The V gene is TRBV6-5, the J gene TRBJ1-2, with 7 bases identical to TRBD1. CDR1 and CDR2 (germline): MNHEY, SVGAGI. This CDR3 comprises 15 residues. The V segment lost 5 bases and the J segment 4 bases; nucleotides outside the gene matches: 10. The DNA for the CDR3 is TGTGCCAGCAGTCATGACTCGACAGGGCTCTATGGCTACACCTTC. It translates to CASSHDSTGLYGYTF.

The rearrangement joins TRBV27 to TRBJ2-1; 10 nucleotides agree with TRBD2. The trim removed 6 bases at V and 6 bases at J, leaving 11 bases unmatched. CDR1 is MNHEY, CDR2 SMNVEV, per germline (reference sequence). The CDR3 length is 16 residues. CDR3 loop: CASSPASGSYRNEQFF. DNA of the CDR3: TGTGCCAGCAGCCCTGCTAGCGGGAGTTACCGCAATGAGCAGTTCTTC.